The TCR beta chain under discussion was sequenced for a study of blood T cells in healthy people across ages. Overall study context: Per two T cells, about one barcoded beta molecule was captured through template switching. Study results and limitations: Estimates drawn from one million T cells were deemed to understate diversity. Across the age range, TCR beta diversity per million T cells fell in a roughly linear way.

As regards this clonotype: Its specificity is not known.

Then a second PCR, running roughly 6 to 11 cycles, was carried out with a sample-barcoded 5' primer and a J-beta primer mix. Each CDR3 protein is one row after TCRdb ran MiXCR on the 5' RACE reads. The top ten clones hold around 40% of a sample with about 750,000 distinct CDR3 sequences, roughly 50% of them seen once. This CDR3 region has 17 residues. Per germline, CDR1 SGHRS and CDR2 YFSETQ. With 3 bases removed from V and 0 bases from J, the gap between germline ends came to 16 bases. Whenever a sample was processed, at least 6 million PBMCs were isolated. The chain carries TRBV5-1 and TRBJ1-3; D perhaps matches TRBD1 (5 bases). The TCR originated in a man older than 75 in good health. Sequenced input: blood. CDR3 DNA: TGCGCCAGCAGCTCAGGGACTGTGTTGTTCTCTGGAAACACCATATATTTT. Its protein product is CASSSGTVLFSGNTIYF.